Below are 20 T cell receptor beta chains sequenced from a single sample in a study of siplizumab effects on memory and regulatory T cells. The method was immunoSEQ multiplex PCR; TCRdb's version includes in-frame clones alone and lacks a portion of them. The data hold 100,000 or so clones, with 80% to 95% observed a single time. Sequencing was carried out using CD4+ T cells sorted from blood. All receptors come from a human donor in good health.

This clone was observed a single time. The V and J genes are TRBV28 and TRBJ2-5; D is unclear. V lost 2 bases, J lost 1 base, and 8 bases lay in between. Germline-derived CDR1 and CDR2 are MDHEN and SYDVKM. The CDR3 is made up of 14 amino acids. This CDR3 reads CASSLIGGQETQYF. CDR3 nucleotides: TGTGCCAGCAGTTTAATCGGCGGCCAAGAGACCCAGTACTTC. The whole variable domain, remainder taken from reference TRBV28 and TRBJ2-5, is DVKVTQSSRYLVKRTGEKVFLECVQDMDHENMFWYRQDPGLGLRLIYFSYDVKMKEKGDIPEGYSVSREKKERFSLILESASTNQTSMYLCASSLIGGQETQYFGPGTRLLVL.

The CDR3 spells CASSYSRGPQHF. In DNA form, the CDR3 reads TGTGCCAGCAGTTACTCGAGAGGGCCCCAGCATTTT. The chain carries TRBV6-5 and TRBJ1-5, with D unclear. V was cut by 0 bases and J by 9 bases, with 6 bases left in between. Germline CDR1 reads MNHEY; CDR2 reads SVGAGI. This CDR3 has 12 amino acids.

The rearrangement uses TRBV6-1 and TRBJ2-3, with a possible D match to TRBD2 (6 bases). The germline V gene encodes CDR1 MNHNS and CDR2 SASEGT. The V and J ends lost 2 bases and 0 bases respectively, with 21 bases between them. This CDR3 is built from 19 residues. CDR3 amino acids: CASSESGRLAAASTDTQYF. In DNA form, the CDR3 reads TGTGCCAGCAGTGAAAGTGGCAGGTTAGCGGCAGCTAGCACAGATACGCAGTATTTT.

This chain joins TRBV6-6 and TRBJ1-2; TRBD1 matches at 9 bases. V dropped 6 bases and J dropped 4; count of bases not matched to a gene: 6. This CDR3 contains 14 residues. Germline V CDR1 and CDR2: MNHNY, SVGAGI (reference sequence). CDR3 DNA sequence: TGTGCCAGCAGCACAGGGGGCGCAGTCTATGGCTACACCTTC. Its translation is CASSTGGAVYGYTF.

The V call is TRBV7-3, the J call TRBJ2-3; TRBD2 aligns across 10 bases. V lost 1 base, J lost 5 bases, and 12 bases stayed unmatched. Germline V gene data show CDR1 as SGHTA and CDR2 as FQGTGA. The CDR3 runs 18 residues. The CDR3 bases are TGTGCCAGCAGCTTAATCGGGGGAACAACTAGCGGGGTAGATACGCAGTATTTT. Translation gives CASSLIGGTTSGVDTQYF.

The genes are TRBV29-1 and TRBJ1-2, with D tentatively TRBD1 (5 bases). CDR1 is SQVTM, CDR2 ANQGSEA, per germline. This CDR3 contains 11 residues. V shed 4 bases and J shed 2 bases, with 5 bases lying between them. The CDR3 bases are TGCAGCGTTGGACAGAACTATGGCTACACCTTC. Its protein product is CSVGQNYGYTF.

J is TRBJ2-7 and V is TRBV6-1; D tentatively fits TRBD1 or TRBD2 (5 bases each). The CDR3 has 11 residues. V gave up 11 bases and J gave up 9 bases, with 17 bases separating them. CDR1 and CDR2 from the germline V gene are MNHNS and SASEGT. The CDR3 sequence: CAAKGAGGQYF. The CDR3 DNA is TGTGCCGCCAAAGGGGCAGGAGGGCAGTACTTC.

This rearrangement joins TRBV28 to TRBJ1-4; D is ambiguous. Germline V gene lookup returns CDR1 MDHEN and CDR2 SYDVKM. Between the trimmed V and J ends, which lost 5 bases and 7 bases, there was a span of 2 bases. This CDR3 has 10 residues. The CDR3 DNA reads TGTGCCAGCAGTGCTGAAAAACTGTTTTTT. The encoded protein is CASSAEKLFF.

This sequence joins TRBV7-6 and TRBJ2-3; 10 bases map to TRBD1. With 3 bases clipped from V and 4 bases from J, the junction kept 4 bases outside the gene matches. Looked up from germline, CDR1 is SGHVS and CDR2 is FNYEAQ. This CDR3 contains 15 residues. This chain's CDR3 is CASSFGTGVADTQYF. DNA for the CDR3: TGTGCCAGCAGCTTTGGGACAGGGGTTGCAGATACGCAGTATTTT.

The chain has TRBV2 and TRBJ1-5; D may be TRBD1 (5 bases). The length of the CDR3 is 14 residues. Germline values: CDR1 SNHLY, CDR2 FYNNEI. V lost 2 bases to trimming and J lost 6 bases, with 11 bases between them. This CDR3 reads CASSERRGGQPQHF. DNA for the CDR3: TGTGCCAGCAGTGAAAGGCGGGGGGGTCAGCCCCAGCATTTT.

The chain recombines TRBV28 with TRBJ1-1, with a tentative D call TRBD1 (6 bases). The CDR3 length is 14 residues. With 8 bases removed from V and 4 bases from J, the gap between germline ends came to 17 bases. The germline V gene has CDR1 MDHEN and CDR2 SYDVKM. Here the CDR3 DNA reads TGTGCCAGCTCCCCCTTAAAAGGGGGCACTGAAGCTTTCTTT. Translated, it gives CASSPLKGGTEAFF.

This chain uses TRBV7-3 with TRBJ1-1; D unclear. Trimming pared 2 bases from V and 1 base from J, leaving 11 bases between. The CDR3 is 15 amino acids. From germline, CDR1 is SGHTA and CDR2 FQGTGA. Here the CDR3 reads CASSLYGRTNTEAFF. The DNA for the CDR3 is TGTGCCAGCAGCTTATATGGCAGAACGAACACTGAAGCTTTCTTT.

The V and J genes are TRBV4-1 and TRBJ2-3; D remains unclear. Germline loops: CDR1 MGHRA, CDR2 YSYEKL. The CDR3 has 15 amino acids. With 0 bases removed from V and 2 bases from J, the gap between germline ends came to 9 bases. Here the CDR3 reads CASSQDGGTTDTQYF. The CDR3, as DNA: TGCGCCAGCAGCCAAGACGGTGGTACCACAGATACGCAGTATTTT.

The chain combines TRBV7-4 with TRBJ2-3; 8 positions agree with TRBD2. CDR1 SGHVT and CDR2 SQSDAQ come from the germline V gene. The CDR3 has 17 amino acids. The V gene end was trimmed by 5 bases and the J gene end by 4 bases; junction bases not matched to a gene: 14. CDR3 sequence: CASSDRLFSGVADTQYF. The CDR3 DNA reads TGTGCCAGCAGCGACCGCCTCTTTAGCGGGGTTGCAGATACGCAGTATTTT.

This chain joins TRBV18 and TRBJ1-2; TRBD1 might be the D (6 bases). The CDR3 runs 16 residues. V lost 3 bases and J lost 2, with 16 bases in between. Germline CDR1 KGHSH, CDR2 LQKENI. The CDR3: CASSPDYRVSNYGYTF. The CDR3 nucleotides read TGTGCCAGCTCACCTGATTACAGGGTTTCGAACTATGGCTACACCTTC.

In the case of this clone: Other DNA sequences within the sample encode an identical CDR3. The V gene is TRBV10-3, the J gene TRBJ1-1, with D maybe TRBD1 (6 bases). The CDR3 covers 14 residues. The germline V gene has CDR1 ENHRY and CDR2 SYGVKD. V gave up 3 bases and J gave up 0 bases, with 8 bases separating them. The CDR3 here is CAISETGLNTEAFF. The CDR3 DNA follows: TGTGCCATCAGTGAAACAGGGTTGAACACTGAAGCTTTCTTT.

The rearrangement uses TRBV6-5 and TRBJ1-2; D call uncertain. The germline gives CDR1 MNHEY, CDR2 SVGAGI. V shed 7 bases and J shed 4 bases, with 13 bases lying between them. This CDR3 comprises 13 residues. CDR3 bases: TGTGCCAGCACCCCAGACTCCTTCTATGGCTACACCTTC. Protein product: CASTPDSFYGYTF.

The rearrangement uses TRBV7-2 and TRBJ2-3; no clear D gene. Trimming shortened V by 9 bases and J by 3 bases, and 10 bases separated the two germline ends. Germline CDR1 is SGHTA and CDR2 is FQGNSA. This CDR3 contains 12 residues. The CDR3: CASSPSTDTQYF. CDR3 in DNA: TGTGCCAGTTCACCGTCTACAGATACGCAGTATTTT.

The chain links TRBV6-5 to TRBJ1-5; TRBD1 matches 10 bases. Unmatched junction bases numbered 6, after V lost 5 bases and J lost 5 bases. Germline-derived CDR1 and CDR2 are MNHEY and SVGAGI. The CDR3 length is 15 residues. CDR3 residues: CASSTGTGAYQPQHF. The CDR3 nucleotides are TGTGCCAGCAGTACCGGGACAGGGGCTTATCAGCCCCAGCATTTT.

The chain couples TRBV2 to TRBJ2-3; 9 bases are shared with TRBD1. Germline values: CDR1 SNHLY, CDR2 FYNNEI. The CDR3 extends over 14 amino acids. V shed 8 bases, J shed 2 bases, and the junction held 5 bases outside the gene matches. In nucleotides, the CDR3 is TGTGCCAGCGCCGGGACAGGGATCACAGATACGCAGTATTTT. Its protein is CASAGTGITDTQYF.